This is a list of T cell receptor beta chains from one sample in a study of response to subunit inactivated influenza vaccine. MiXCR, applied by TCRdb to the RT-PCR reads, yields one record per CDR3 protein. Of about 780,000 distinct CDR3 sequences listed, roughly 18% are singletons. Sequencing was performed on PBMCs from blood, taken roughly 5 days after vaccination. The receptors originated from a man over 45 who received an inactivated influenza vaccine. CDR3s include the opening cysteine and the closing phenylalanine or tryptophan. Fields, in order: D gene, V gene, J gene, clone size, CDR3 protein, CDR3 DNA. D genes are given only for firm matches. Clone size is stated in some rows and not others, as once, few, many or a class when expanded.

D: TRBD1
V: TRBV29-1
J: TRBJ2-2
size: few
CDR3: CSVLTGGNTGELFF
DNA: TGCAGCGTTCTAACAGGGGGGAACACCGGGGAGCTGTTTTTT

D: .
V: TRBV12-3/TRBV12-4
J: TRBJ1-6
size: many
CDR3: CASSLTQYNSPLHF
DNA: TGTGCCAGCAGTTTGACGCAGTATAATTCACCCCTCCACTTT

D: .
V: TRBV7-9
J: TRBJ2-7
size: .
CDR3: CASTRGHEQYF
DNA: TGTGCCAGCACTAGGGGTCACGAGCAGTACTTC

D: .
V: TRBV27
J: TRBJ2-3
size: .
CDR3: CASSLGGLRDTQYF
DNA: TGTGCCAGCAGTTTGGGGGGGCTACGAGATACGCAGTATTTT

D: .
V: TRBV10-2
J: TRBJ2-7
size: .
CDR3: CASNWEGASSYEQYF
DNA: TGCGCCAGCAATTGGGAGGGGGCGAGCTCCTACGAGCAGTACTTC

D: TRBD1
V: TRBV4-3
J: TRBJ1-2
size: many
CDR3: CASSQGTGRYSGYTF
DNA: TGCGCCAGCAGCCAAGGGACAGGGCGTTACTCTGGCTACACCTTC

D: .
V: TRBV4-2
J: TRBJ2-2
size: .
CDR3: CASSQGGWAGELFF
DNA: TGTGCCAGCAGCCAAGGTGGTTGGGCCGGGGAGCTGTTTTTT

D: .
V: TRBV18
J: TRBJ1-1
size: few
CDR3: CASSPEVPGEAFF
DNA: TGTGCCAGCTCACCAGAGGTCCCCGGTGAAGCTTTCTTT

D: .
V: TRBV20-1
J: TRBJ2-1
size: few
CDR3: CSAGAPFEAAYNEQFF
DNA: TGCAGTGCTGGGGCCCCTTTCGAGGCGGCCTACAATGAGCAGTTCTTC

D: .
V: TRBV5-1
J: TRBJ2-7
size: many
CDR3: CASSLNSGAYEQYF
DNA: TGCGCCAGCAGCTTGAATTCAGGGGCCTACGAGCAGTACTTC

D: TRBD2
V: TRBV20-1
J: TRBJ2-7
size: many
CDR3: CSAIGGGGRRTYEQYF
DNA: TGCAGTGCGATAGGAGGCGGGGGACGTCGGACCTACGAGCAGTACTTC

D: .
V: TRBV20-1
J: TRBJ2-7
size: .
CDR3: CSASHGRKGGYEQYF
DNA: TGCAGTGCTAGCCACGGGCGTAAGGGGGGCTACGAGCAGTACTTC

D: TRBD2
V: TRBV2
J: TRBJ2-3
size: once
CDR3: CASSPKGTSNTDTQYF
DNA: TGTGCCAGCAGTCCAAAAGGGACTAGCAACACAGATACGCAGTATTTT

D: TRBD2
V: TRBV20-1
J: TRBJ2-5
size: .
CDR3: CSASISGRASETQYF
DNA: TGCAGTGCTAGTATTAGCGGGAGGGCCTCTGAGACCCAGTACTTC

D: .
V: TRBV6-1
J: TRBJ2-7
size: few
CDR3: CASSPTPGRPVEQYF
DNA: TGTGCCAGCAGCCCAACCCCAGGACGGCCTGTGGAGCAGTACTTC

D: .
V: TRBV20-1
J: TRBJ2-5
size: .
CDR3: CSARDSRDPQETQYF
DNA: TGCAGTGCTAGAGATTCTCGGGACCCCCAAGAGACCCAGTACTTC

D: .
V: TRBV29-1
J: TRBJ2-1
size: .
CDR3: CSAPRENYNEQFF
DNA: TGCAGCGCCCCCAGGGAAAACTACAATGAGCAGTTCTTC

D: .
V: TRBV4-3
J: TRBJ2-7
size: .
CDR3: CASSQDWGGGWSYEQYF
DNA: TGCGCCAGCAGCCAAGATTGGGGAGGGGGATGGTCCTACGAGCAGTACTTC

D: .
V: TRBV7-2
J: TRBJ1-1
size: .
CDR3: CASSPLARGKGIEAFF
DNA: TGTGCCAGCAGTCCCCTCGCCCGGGGGAAGGGGATTGAAGCTTTCTTT

D: TRBD2
V: TRBV4-2
J: TRBJ2-1
size: .
CDR3: CASSQTGTTSSYNEQFF
DNA: TGTGCCAGCAGCCAAACCGGGACTACGAGCTCCTACAATGAGCAGTTCTTC

D: TRBD1
V: TRBV29-1
J: TRBJ2-7
size: many
CDR3: CSVTTGSYEQYF
DNA: TGCAGCGTTACGACAGGGAGCTACGAGCAGTACTTC

D: TRBD1
V: TRBV7-2
J: TRBJ2-3
size: .
CDR3: CASSREGAGDTQYF
DNA: TGTGCCAGCAGCCGTGAGGGGGCGGGAGATACGCAGTATTTT

D: .
V: TRBV3-1
J: TRBJ2-3
size: few
CDR3: CASSQVPGTDTQYF
DNA: TGTGCCAGCAGCCAAGTGCCTGGAACAGATACGCAGTATTTT

D: TRBD2
V: TRBV7-9
J: TRBJ2-2
size: few
CDR3: CASLAGNTGELFF
DNA: TGTGCCAGCCTAGCGGGGAACACCGGGGAGCTGTTTTTT

D: .
V: TRBV18
J: TRBJ2-1
size: few
CDR3: CASSPRQDNEQFF
DNA: TGTGCCAGCTCACCACGACAGGACAATGAGCAGTTCTTC

D: .
V: TRBV20-1
J: TRBJ1-5
size: .
CDR3: CSARESGEGNQPQHF
DNA: TGCAGTGCTAGAGAGAGCGGGGAGGGCAATCAGCCCCAGCATTTT

D: .
V: TRBV28
J: TRBJ2-4
size: few
CDR3: CASSRRAGYLLSKNIQYF
DNA: TGTGCCAGCAGCCGTCGGGCAGGATATCTCCTGTCCAAAAACATTCAGTACTTC

D: TRBD1
V: TRBV12-3/TRBV12-4
J: TRBJ1-5
size: .
CDR3: CASRKTGDQPQHF
DNA: TGTGCCAGCAGAAAGACAGGGGACCAGCCCCAGCATTTT

D: TRBD1
V: TRBV6-4
J: TRBJ2-1
size: .
CDR3: CATARDRRNEQFF
DNA: TGTGCCACCGCCCGGGACAGACGTAATGAGCAGTTCTTC

D: TRBD1
V: TRBV11-3
J: TRBJ2-2
size: .
CDR3: CASSSDRGPAGELFF
DNA: TGTGCCAGCAGCTCCGACAGGGGACCGGCCGGGGAGCTGTTTTTT

D: .
V: TRBV12-3/TRBV12-4
J: TRBJ2-5
size: many
CDR3: CASSLGGGQETQYF
DNA: TGCGCCAGCAGCTTGGGAGGGGGCCAAGAGACCCAGTACTTC

D: .
V: TRBV20-1
J: TRBJ1-2
size: few
CDR3: CSARIYYGYTF
DNA: TGCAGTGCTCGGATTTACTATGGCTACACCTTC

D: .
V: TRBV6-2/TRBV6-3
J: TRBJ2-1
size: .
CDR3: CASSRLVAPNNEQFF
DNA: TGTGCCAGCAGCCGACTAGTAGCTCCCAACAATGAGCAGTTCTTC

D: TRBD1
V: TRBV20-1
J: TRBJ1-5
size: .
CDR3: CSADQIQGVLNQPQHF
DNA: TGCAGTGCTGACCAAATTCAGGGGGTCCTCAATCAGCCCCAGCATTTT

D: .
V: TRBV12-3/TRBV12-4
J: TRBJ2-7
size: .
CDR3: CASSLGHVAYEQYF
DNA: TGTGCCAGCAGTTTGGGACACGTCGCCTACGAGCAGTACTTC

D: .
V: TRBV15
J: TRBJ2-2
size: many
CDR3: CATSRGTGNTGELFF
DNA: TGTGCCACCAGCAGAGGGACTGGAAACACCGGGGAGCTGTTTTTT

D: TRBD1
V: TRBV20-1
J: TRBJ1-4
size: few
CDR3: CSASGGSNEKLFF
DNA: TGCAGTGCTTCAGGGGGCTCTAATGAAAAACTGTTTTTT

D: .
V: TRBV14
J: TRBJ2-5
size: .
CDR3: CASSRSGFASGQTQYF
DNA: TGTGCCAGCAGCCGATCGGGCTTCGCGTCGGGGCAGACCCAGTACTTC

D: TRBD1
V: TRBV20-1
J: TRBJ2-7
size: few
CDR3: CSARDPTGGDEQYF
DNA: TGCAGTGCTAGAGACCCGACAGGGGGCGACGAGCAGTACTTC

D: TRBD1
V: TRBV5-1
J: TRBJ2-3
size: many
CDR3: CASSFGQGPTDTQYF
DNA: TGCGCCAGCAGCTTCGGACAGGGCCCCACAGATACGCAGTATTTT

D: .
V: TRBV18
J: TRBJ2-1
size: .
CDR3: CASSPLAGINNEQFF
DNA: TGTGCCAGCTCACCATTGGCGGGTATCAACAATGAGCAGTTCTTC

D: TRBD2
V: TRBV3-1
J: TRBJ2-3
size: .
CDR3: CASSQTRLAGGDTQYF
DNA: TGTGCCAGCAGCCAAACCAGACTAGCGGGGGGAGATACGCAGTATTTT

D: TRBD1
V: TRBV5-1
J: TRBJ2-1
size: few
CDR3: CASRPGQSGNEQFF
DNA: TGCGCCAGCAGACCGGGACAGTCAGGCAATGAGCAGTTCTTC

D: .
V: TRBV5-1
J: TRBJ2-1
size: many
CDR3: CASSLGQVYNEQFF
DNA: TGCGCCAGCAGCTTGGGACAGGTCTACAATGAGCAGTTCTTC

D: .
V: TRBV24-1
J: TRBJ2-5
size: .
CDR3: CATSEDRDFQETQYF
DNA: TGTGCCACCAGTGAGGACAGAGACTTCCAAGAGACCCAGTACTTC

D: TRBD1
V: TRBV29-1
J: TRBJ2-1
size: few
CDR3: CSVEAPGQGFGEQFF
DNA: TGCAGCGTTGAAGCGCCGGGACAGGGGTTCGGTGAGCAGTTCTTC

D: TRBD2
V: TRBV6-2/TRBV6-3
J: TRBJ2-7
size: few
CDR3: CASSYSRVAGVFSYEQYF
DNA: TGTGCCAGCAGTTACTCGAGGGTAGCGGGAGTATTCTCCTACGAGCAGTACTTC

D: .
V: TRBV20-1
J: TRBJ2-3
size: few
CDR3: CSARDDRAATDTQYF
DNA: TGCAGTGCTAGAGACGACAGAGCAGCCACAGATACGCAGTATTTT

D: .
V: TRBV6-5
J: TRBJ2-1
size: .
CDR3: CASSSPRGRDKIYNEQFF
DNA: TGTGCCAGCAGTTCCCCTCGGGGGCGGGACAAAATCTACAATGAGCAGTTCTTC

D: .
V: TRBV15
J: TRBJ2-1
size: few
CDR3: CATSTHYDNEQFF
DNA: TGTGCCACCAGCACCCACTATGACAATGAGCAGTTCTTC

D: .
V: TRBV4-3
J: TRBJ2-3
size: few
CDR3: CASSQAFRPSRTDTQYF
DNA: TGCGCCAGCAGCCAAGCTTTTAGACCCAGTAGAACAGATACGCAGTATTTT

D: .
V: TRBV7-2
J: TRBJ1-5
size: many
CDR3: CASSLEFGRYNQPQHF
DNA: TGTGCCAGCAGCTTAGAATTCGGCAGATACAATCAGCCCCAGCATTTT

D: TRBD1
V: TRBV10-3
J: TRBJ2-1
size: .
CDR3: CAISGQTLVNEQFF
DNA: TGTGCCATTTCGGGACAGACTTTGGTCAATGAGCAGTTCTTC

D: .
V: TRBV5-1
J: TRBJ2-1
size: many
CDR3: CASSLGLAGSYNEQFF
DNA: TGCGCCAGCAGCTTGGGGTTGGCGGGTTCCTACAATGAGCAGTTCTTC

D: TRBD1
V: TRBV4-1
J: TRBJ1-1
size: .
CDR3: CASSPRDREPEAFF
DNA: TGCGCCAGCAGCCCCCGGGACAGGGAGCCTGAAGCTTTCTTT

D: .
V: TRBV28
J: TRBJ2-7
size: .
CDR3: CASSLDIWDSSYEQYF
DNA: TGTGCCAGCAGTTTAGATATATGGGACTCCTCCTACGAGCAGTACTTC

D: .
V: TRBV4-3
J: TRBJ2-7
size: .
CDR3: CASSQIAFGSGTPSSYEQYF
DNA: TGCGCCAGCAGCCAGATCGCTTTCGGGTCCGGGACCCCTAGCTCCTACGAGCAGTACTTC

D: TRBD2
V: TRBV4-2
J: TRBJ2-2
size: few
CDR3: CASSQDYAGVSGELFF
DNA: TGTGCCAGCAGCCAAGATTACGCGGGGGTATCCGGGGAGCTGTTTTTT

D: TRBD2
V: TRBV7-6
J: TRBJ2-1
size: few
CDR3: CASSKAPTSGSRNEQFF
DNA: TGTGCCAGCAGCAAAGCCCCGACTAGCGGGAGTAGAAATGAGCAGTTCTTC

D: .
V: TRBV3-1
J: TRBJ2-1
size: .
CDR3: CASSQELAGLYEQFF
DNA: TGTGCCAGCAGCCAAGAGCTGGCAGGGTTGTATGAGCAGTTCTTC